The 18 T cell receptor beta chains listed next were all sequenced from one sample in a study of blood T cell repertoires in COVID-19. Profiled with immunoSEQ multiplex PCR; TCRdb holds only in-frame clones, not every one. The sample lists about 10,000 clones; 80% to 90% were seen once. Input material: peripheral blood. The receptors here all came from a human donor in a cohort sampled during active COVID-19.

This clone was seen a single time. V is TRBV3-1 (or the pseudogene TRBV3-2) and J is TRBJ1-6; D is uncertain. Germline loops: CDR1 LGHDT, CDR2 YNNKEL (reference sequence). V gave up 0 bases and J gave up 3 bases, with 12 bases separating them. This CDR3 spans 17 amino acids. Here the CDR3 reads CASSQERIAHYNSPLHF. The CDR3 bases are TGTGCCAGCAGCCAAGAGAGGATCGCCCACTATAATTCACCCCTCCACTTT.

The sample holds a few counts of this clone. Here the CDR3 reads CASSFNRAGYTF. The CDR3 DNA reads TGTGCCAGCAGCTTCAACAGGGCCGGCTACACCTTC. This sequence joins TRBV11-2 and TRBJ1-2, with D perhaps matching TRBD1 (6 bases). V dropped 3 bases and J dropped 8 bases, with 10 bases sitting between them. The CDR3 contains 12 residues. Germline V gene lookup returns CDR1 SGHAT and CDR2 FQNNGV. The full variable domain, rest sourced from reference TRBV11-2 and TRBJ1-2, is EAGVAQSPRYKIIEKRQSVAFWCNPISGHATLYWYQQILGQGPKLLIQFQNNGVVDDSQLPKDRFSAERLKGVDSTLKIQPAKLEDSAVYLCASSFNRAGYTFGSGTRLTVV.

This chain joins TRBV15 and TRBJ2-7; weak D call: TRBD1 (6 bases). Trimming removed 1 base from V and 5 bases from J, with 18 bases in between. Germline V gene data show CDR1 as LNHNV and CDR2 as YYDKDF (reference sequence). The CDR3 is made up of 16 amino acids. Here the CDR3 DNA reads TGTGCCACCAGCAGAGGTGAGGGGGAGAATCCCCACGAGCAGTACTTC. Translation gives CATSRGEGENPHEQYF.

The DNA of the CDR3 is TGTGCCAGCAGCCGAGGGGGGACAGGGGTTAATGAGCAGTTCTTC. Translating gives CASSRGGTGVNEQFF. This chain links TRBV11-1 with TRBJ2-1; 10 bases are shared with TRBD1. After removal of 5 bases from V and 7 bases from J, the junction contained 8 bases not matched to a gene. The germline V gene encodes CDR1 SGHAT and CDR2 FQDESV (reference sequence). CDR3 length: 15 amino acids.

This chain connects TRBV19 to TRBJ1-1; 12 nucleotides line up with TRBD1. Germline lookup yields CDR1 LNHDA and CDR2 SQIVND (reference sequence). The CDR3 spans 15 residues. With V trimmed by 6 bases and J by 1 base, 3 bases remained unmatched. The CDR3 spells CASRKGQGANTEAFF. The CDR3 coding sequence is TGTGCCAGTAGGAAGGGACAGGGGGCGAACACTGAAGCTTTCTTT.

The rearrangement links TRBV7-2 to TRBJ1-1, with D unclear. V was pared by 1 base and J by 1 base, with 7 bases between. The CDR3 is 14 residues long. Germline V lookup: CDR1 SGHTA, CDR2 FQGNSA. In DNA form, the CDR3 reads TGTGCCAGCAGCTTAGAGCGGGCGAACACTGAAGCTTTCTTT. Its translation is CASSLERANTEAFF.

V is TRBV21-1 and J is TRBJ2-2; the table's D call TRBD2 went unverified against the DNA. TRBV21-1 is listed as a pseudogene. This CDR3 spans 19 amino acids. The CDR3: CASSRFELAGVSNTGELFF. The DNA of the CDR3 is TGTGCCAGCAGCAGATTTGAACTAGCGGGAGTGTCGAACACCGGGGAGCTGTTTTTT.

The CDR3 is CASSLGATEQFF. The CDR3 region has the DNA TGTGCCAGCAGCTTAGGCGCTACTGAGCAGTTCTTC. The chain uses TRBV11-3 and TRBJ2-1, with no clear D. Germline V gene lookup returns CDR1 SGHNT and CDR2 YENEEA. The V end was cut by 1 base, the J end by 9 bases, with 7 bases between. The CDR3 has 12 amino acids.

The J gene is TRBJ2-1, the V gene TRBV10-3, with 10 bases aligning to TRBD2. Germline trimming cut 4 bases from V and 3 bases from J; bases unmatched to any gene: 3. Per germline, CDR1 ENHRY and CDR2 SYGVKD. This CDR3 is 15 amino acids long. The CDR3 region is CAISGGLANYNEQFF. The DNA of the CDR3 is TGTGCCATCAGTGGGGGACTAGCGAACTACAATGAGCAGTTCTTC.

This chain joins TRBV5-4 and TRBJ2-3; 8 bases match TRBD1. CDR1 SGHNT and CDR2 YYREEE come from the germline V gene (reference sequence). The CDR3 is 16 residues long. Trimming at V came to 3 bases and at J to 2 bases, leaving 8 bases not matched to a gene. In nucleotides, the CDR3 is TGTGCCAGCAGCTCCCGGGCGGACAGGGACACAGATACGCAGTATTTT. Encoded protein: CASSSRADRDTDTQYF.

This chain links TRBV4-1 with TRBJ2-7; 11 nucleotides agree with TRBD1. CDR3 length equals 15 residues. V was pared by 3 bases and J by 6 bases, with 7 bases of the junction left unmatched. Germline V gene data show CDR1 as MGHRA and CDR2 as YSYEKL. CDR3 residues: CASSQSGQGATEQYF. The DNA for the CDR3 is TGCGCCAGCAGCCAGTCTGGACAGGGGGCAACCGAGCAGTACTTC.

In DNA, the CDR3 is TGTGCCAGCAGCGCCGACAGTGGCTCTGGAAACACCATATATTTT. This codes for CASSADSGSGNTIYF. The chain couples TRBV9 to TRBJ1-3; D is possibly TRBD1 (5 bases). Germline lookup yields CDR1 SGDLS and CDR2 YYNGEE. V was pared by 3 bases and J by 0 bases, with 10 bases between. CDR3 size: 15 residues.

In DNA form, the CDR3 reads TGTGCCTGGAGTCTAGGACAGGGGATGATGAACACTGAAGCTTTCTTT. It translates to CAWSLGQGMMNTEAFF. V gene TRBV30 combines with J gene TRBJ1-1; 9 bases agree with TRBD1. With 2 bases clipped from V and 0 bases from J, the junction kept 7 bases outside the gene matches. Germline V gene sequence: CDR1 GTSNPN, CDR2 SVGIG (reference sequence). This CDR3 contains 16 residues.

The CDR3 loop reads CASSLIERTQYF. DNA for the CDR3: TGTGCCAGCAGCTTAATAGAACGGACCCAGTACTTC. The gene calls are TRBV7-8 and TRBJ2-5; D unclear. The V end was cut by 2 bases, the J end by 7 bases, with 8 bases between. This CDR3 comprises 12 residues. Germline lookup yields CDR1 SGHVS and CDR2 FQNEAQ.

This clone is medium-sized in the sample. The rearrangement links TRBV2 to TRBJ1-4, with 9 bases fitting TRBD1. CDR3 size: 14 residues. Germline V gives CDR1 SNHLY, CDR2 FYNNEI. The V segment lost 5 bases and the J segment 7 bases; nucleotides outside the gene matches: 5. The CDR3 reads CASSLQGAREKLFF. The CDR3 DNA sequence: TGTGCCAGCAGTCTACAGGGGGCGCGTGAAAAACTGTTTTTT.

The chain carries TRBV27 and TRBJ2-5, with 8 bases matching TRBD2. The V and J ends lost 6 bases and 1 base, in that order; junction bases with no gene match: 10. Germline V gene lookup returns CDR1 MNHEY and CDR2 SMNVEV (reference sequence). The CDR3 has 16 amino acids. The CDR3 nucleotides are TGTGCCAGCAGCAGACGATTCGGGGGGGGCCAAGAGACCCAGTACTTC. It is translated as CASSRRFGGGQETQYF.

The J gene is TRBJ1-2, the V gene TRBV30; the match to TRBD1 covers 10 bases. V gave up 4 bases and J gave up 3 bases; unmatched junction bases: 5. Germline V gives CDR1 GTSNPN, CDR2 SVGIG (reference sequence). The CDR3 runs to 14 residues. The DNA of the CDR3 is TGTGCCTGGACCTTGGACAGGGGGGACTATGGCTACACCTTC. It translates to CAWTLDRGDYGYTF.

The DNA for the CDR3 is TGTGCCAGCAACACCGACAGGGGCTACGAGCAGTACTTC. Translation: CASNTDRGYEQYF. J is TRBJ2-7 and V is TRBV28, with 8 bases aligning to TRBD1. The CDR3 has 13 amino acids. The germline V gene has CDR1 MDHEN and CDR2 SYDVKM. J was trimmed by 3 bases and V by 7 bases; bases with no gene match: 5.